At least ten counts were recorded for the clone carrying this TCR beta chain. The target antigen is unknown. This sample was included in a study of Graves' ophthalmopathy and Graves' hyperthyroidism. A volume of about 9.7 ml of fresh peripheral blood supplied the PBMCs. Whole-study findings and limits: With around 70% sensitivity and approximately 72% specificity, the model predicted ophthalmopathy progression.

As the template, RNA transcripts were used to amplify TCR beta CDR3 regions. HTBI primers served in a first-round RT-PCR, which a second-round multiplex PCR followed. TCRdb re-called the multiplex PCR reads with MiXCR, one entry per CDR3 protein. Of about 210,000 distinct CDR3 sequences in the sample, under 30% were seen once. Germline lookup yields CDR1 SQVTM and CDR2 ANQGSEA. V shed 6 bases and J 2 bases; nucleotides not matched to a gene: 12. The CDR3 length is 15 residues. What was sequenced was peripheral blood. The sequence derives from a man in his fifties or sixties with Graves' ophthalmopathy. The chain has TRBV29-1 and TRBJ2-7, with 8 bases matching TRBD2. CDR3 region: CSVGGLLAETYEQYF. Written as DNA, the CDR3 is TGCAGCGTCGGGGGGCTACTAGCGGAAACCTACGAGCAGTACTTC.